A selection of T cell receptor beta chains follows, all from one sample in a study of Ad26.COV2.S vaccination and SARS-CoV-2 variants. Measured with immunoSEQ multiplex PCR; TCRdb has only the in-frame clones, and not every one. The sample holds 430,000 or so clones, around 90% seen once. The sample here was peripheral blood, taken in a trial of Ad26.COV2.S vaccine versus placebo. Source of these receptors: a person aged 18-60 years who received the Ad26.COV2.S COVID-19 vaccine or a placebo. CDR3s include the opening cysteine and the closing phenylalanine or tryptophan. The order of the fields is J gene, V gene, CDR3 protein.

J gene: TRBJ1-5; V gene: TRBV11-2; CDR3 protein: CASSSTSGGNQPQHF
J gene: TRBJ1-2; V gene: TRBV7-2; CDR3 protein: CASRTGQGPSGYTF
J gene: TRBJ2-3; V gene: TRBV9; CDR3 protein: CASSAIYTDTQYF
J gene: TRBJ2-7; V gene: TRBV6-2/TRBV6-3; CDR3 protein: CASSYPIPPGQAYF
J gene: TRBJ1-1; V gene: TRBV30; CDR3 protein: CAWNPSVTDTEAFF
J gene: TRBJ1-6; V gene: TRBV6-5; CDR3 protein: CATAGAPGNSPLHF
J gene: TRBJ1-4; V gene: TRBV5-1; CDR3 protein: CASSPRAMGRNEKLFF
J gene: TRBJ2-7; V gene: TRBV27; CDR3 protein: CASSLWGHEQYF
J gene: TRBJ2-2; V gene: TRBV6-2/TRBV6-3; CDR3 protein: CASSYTFVRNTGELFF
J gene: TRBJ2-7; V gene: TRBV7-9; CDR3 protein: CASSATSLAEQYF
J gene: TRBJ2-3; V gene: TRBV7-8; CDR3 protein: CASSLYRPRTDTQYF
J gene: TRBJ1-4; V gene: TRBV27; CDR3 protein: CASSLIWGPNEKLFF
J gene: TRBJ1-2; V gene: TRBV19; CDR3 protein: CASSIAGQAGYGYTF
J gene: TRBJ2-7; V gene: TRBV7-8; CDR3 protein: CASSSGTGDYEQYF
J gene: TRBJ2-3; V gene: TRBV7-7; CDR3 protein: CASSQGGGDTQYF
J gene: TRBJ2-1; V gene: TRBV19; CDR3 protein: CASIRRTGSYNEQFF
J gene: TRBJ2-5; V gene: TRBV6-7; CDR3 protein: CASTIKETQYF
J gene: TRBJ2-6; V gene: TRBV12-5; CDR3 protein: CASVGGGSGANVLTF
J gene: TRBJ1-1; V gene: TRBV5-1; CDR3 protein: CASSLPGGTEAFF
J gene: TRBJ1-5; V gene: TRBV27; CDR3 protein: CASRAGTGAHQPQHF
J gene: TRBJ1-2; V gene: TRBV19; CDR3 protein: CASSWTRTGDYGYTF
J gene: TRBJ1-5; V gene: TRBV30; CDR3 protein: CAWSGYRGSGQPQHF
J gene: TRBJ2-5; V gene: TRBV30; CDR3 protein: CAWSVLGGRETQYF
J gene: TRBJ1-1; V gene: TRBV7-2; CDR3 protein: CASSPRTGGLSEAFF
J gene: TRBJ2-2; V gene: TRBV4-1; CDR3 protein: CASSQVVTSISGELFF
J gene: TRBJ1-4; V gene: TRBV5-7; CDR3 protein: CASSSTGHGREKLFF
J gene: TRBJ1-2; V gene: TRBV19; CDR3 protein: CASSTADRGPGGYTF
J gene: TRBJ2-7; V gene: TRBV5-1; CDR3 protein: CASSMAGQGAYEQYF
J gene: TRBJ2-5; V gene: TRBV19; CDR3 protein: CASTSTGGRQETQYF
J gene: TRBJ1-5; V gene: TRBV28; CDR3 protein: CASSHRTGLNQPQHF
J gene: TRBJ2-2; V gene: TRBV19; CDR3 protein: CASSHMGGELFF
J gene: TRBJ1-4; V gene: TRBV28; CDR3 protein: CASSQRQGANEKLFF
J gene: TRBJ2-6; V gene: TRBV4-1; CDR3 protein: CASSHPPGTSGANVLTF
J gene: TRBJ1-1; V gene: TRBV2; CDR3 protein: CASSEGTGLFREAFF
J gene: TRBJ2-1; V gene: TRBV10-3; CDR3 protein: CAISGRQGLGNEQFF
J gene: TRBJ2-7; V gene: TRBV9; CDR3 protein: CASSASDGPAYEQYF
J gene: TRBJ1-4; V gene: TRBV5-6; CDR3 protein: CASSKAGTDPFEPNEKLFF
J gene: TRBJ2-7; V gene: TRBV11-2; CDR3 protein: CASSYLAASYEQYF
J gene: TRBJ1-2; V gene: TRBV19; CDR3 protein: CASSIAGIDGYTF
J gene: TRBJ1-4; V gene: TRBV28; CDR3 protein: CASSDTQGAHEKLFF
J gene: TRBJ1-4; V gene: TRBV24-1; CDR3 protein: CATRRGALNEKLFF
J gene: TRBJ2-7; V gene: TRBV3-1/TRBV3-2; CDR3 protein: CASSQDRGQGYEQYF
J gene: TRBJ1-2; V gene: TRBV5-5; CDR3 protein: CASSLAGSYGYTF
J gene: TRBJ1-2; V gene: TRBV7-2; CDR3 protein: CASSQGQSYGYTF
J gene: TRBJ2-2; V gene: TRBV7-9; CDR3 protein: CASSLVSTGELFF